The 30 T cell receptor beta chains in this list originate from one sample, sequenced in a study of blood T cell repertoires in COVID-19. Method: immunoSEQ multiplex PCR; TCRdb's copy keeps in-frame clones and lacks some. The data contain 9,500 to 13,000 clones, 70% to 90% of them singletons. The sample was peripheral blood. These TCRs come from a human donor in a cohort sampled during active COVID-19.

This sequence joins TRBV7-2 and TRBJ1-1; 7 positions match TRBD1. J gave up 9 bases and V 5 bases, and 6 bases lay outside the gene matches. Germline V gives CDR1 SGHTA, CDR2 FQGNSA. The CDR3 runs to 12 residues. The CDR3 DNA sequence: TGTGCCAGCAGCCTCCAACAGGGGAAAGCTTTCTTT. This gives the protein CASSLQQGKAFF. Filled out from reference TRBV7-2 and TRBJ1-1, the complete variable domain reads GAGVSQSPSNKVTEKGKDVELRCDPISGHTALYWYRQSLGQGLEFLIYFQGNSAPDKSGLPSDRFSAERTGGSVSTLTIQRTQQEDSAVYLCASSLQQGKAFFGQGTRLTVV.

V and J are TRBV9 and TRBJ2-7; 12 bases map to TRBD2. The CDR3 has 16 residues. After removal of 0 bases from V and 2 bases from J, the junction contained 3 bases not matched to a gene. Germline V lookup: CDR1 SGDLS, CDR2 YYNGEE. CDR3 coding DNA: TGTGCCAGCAGCGTAGGGCTAGCGGGAGGGCCCTACGAGCAGTACTTC. Encoded protein: CASSVGLAGGPYEQYF.

The V gene is TRBV7-8, the J gene TRBJ1-3; 8 bases are a match to TRBD1. The CDR3 length is 15 residues. From germline, CDR1 is SGHVS and CDR2 FQNEAQ. J was trimmed by 8 bases and V by 1 base; bases with no gene match: 7. The CDR3 here is CASSLDPGQGYTIYF. CDR3 sequence (DNA): TGTGCCAGCAGCTTAGACCCCGGACAGGGTTACACCATATATTTT.

This chain joins TRBV6-6 and TRBJ2-2; 8 positions agree with TRBD2. The ends lost 7 bases at V and 6 bases at J; junction bases unmatched: 7. This CDR3 has 14 residues. Germline CDR1 is MNHNY and CDR2 is SVGAGI (reference sequence). The CDR3 sequence: CASNSGGPAGELFF. DNA for the CDR3: TGTGCCAGCAATTCGGGAGGGCCGGCCGGGGAGCTGTTTTTT.

The rearrangement joins TRBV6-5 to TRBJ2-1; 12 nucleotides line up with TRBD2. V gave up 7 bases and J gave up 1 base; unmatched junction bases: 2. CDR3 length: 15 residues. Germline V gene data show CDR1 as MNHEY and CDR2 as SVGAGI. The CDR3 DNA follows: TGTGCCAGCACGCTAGCGGGAGGGTCCTACAATGAGCAGTTCTTC. It is translated as CASTLAGGSYNEQFF.

The chain joins TRBV20-1 to TRBJ2-2, with D tentatively TRBD1 (5 bases). V lost 3 bases and J lost 2, with 10 bases in between. Looked up from germline, CDR1 is DFQATT and CDR2 is SNEGSKA (reference sequence). The CDR3 length is 14 residues. CDR3 nucleotide sequence: TGCAGTGCTAGTTCAGGGTTAAACACCGGGGAGCTGTTTTTT. Its protein is CSASSGLNTGELFF.

V gene TRBV18 combines with J gene TRBJ2-7; 8 bases line up with TRBD2. The CDR3 is 18 residues long. CDR1 and CDR2 from the germline V gene are KGHSH and LQKENI. V was clipped by 2 bases and J by 9 bases; unmatched bases: 21. The CDR3 DNA reads TGTGCCAGCTCACCAGCTGCGGTAGCGGGAAGCCAAAAAGAGTTGCAGTACTTC. This gives the protein CASSPAAVAGSQKELQYF.

The gene calls are TRBV4-2 and TRBJ2-2; TRBD2 is a possible D gene (5 bases). Germline V gene data show CDR1 as LGHNA and CDR2 as YNFKEQ. The V and J ends lost 4 bases and 2 bases respectively, with 11 bases between them. The CDR3 has 15 residues. The CDR3 region is CASSLGLQNTGELFF. CDR3 sequence (DNA): TGTGCCAGCAGCCTCGGACTCCAAAACACCGGGGAGCTGTTTTTT.

The chain has TRBV28 and TRBJ2-2, with 7 positions matching TRBD1. The CDR3 runs 16 residues. The V gene's germline CDR1 is MDHEN and CDR2 SYDVKM. The V and J ends lost 6 bases and 2 bases, in that order; junction bases with no gene match: 9. CDR3 amino acids: CASRQTGTANTGELFF. The CDR3 DNA is TGTGCCAGCAGGCAGACCGGGACAGCAAACACCGGGGAGCTGTTTTTT. Together with reference TRBV28 and TRBJ2-2, the CDR3 gives the full variable domain: DVKVTQSSRYLVKRTGEKVFLECVQDMDHENMFWYRQDPGLGLRLIYFSYDVKMKEKGDIPEGYSVSREKKERFSLILESASTNQTSMYLCASRQTGTANTGELFFGEGSRLTVL.

The CDR3 sequence: CASRHDSQTQYF. The CDR3 nucleotides read TGTGCCAGCAGACATGACAGTCAGACCCAGTACTTC. The chain recombines TRBV7-9 with TRBJ2-5; TRBD1 might be the D (5 bases). Trimming stripped 6 bases from V and 6 bases from J, with 11 bases between. CDR1 is SEHNR, CDR2 FQNEAQ, per germline (reference sequence). The CDR3 is 12 residues long.

The rearrangement joins TRBV7-8 to TRBJ2-1; TRBD2 agrees at 8 bases. CDR3 length equals 18 residues. Germline lookup yields CDR1 SGHVS and CDR2 FQNEAQ. V trimming: 2 bases; J trimming: 7 bases; junction bases outside the gene matches: 16. In nucleotides, the CDR3 is TGTGCCAGCAGCTTAAGCAGGGCCGAGCGGGAGTTGGGGAATGAGCAGTTCTTC. Residues: CASSLSRAERELGNEQFF.

The J gene is TRBJ2-1, the V gene TRBV27, with a tentative D call TRBD1 (5 bases). The ends were cut back, 5 bases at V and 5 bases at J, with 10 bases in the middle. The CDR3 covers 13 residues. CDR1 and CDR2 (germline): MNHEY, SMNVEV (reference sequence). This CDR3 reads CASSPARDNEQFF. CDR3 nucleotide sequence: TGTGCCAGCAGTCCGGCCAGGGACAATGAGCAGTTCTTC.

The rearrangement links TRBV5-1 to TRBJ2-7; the D gene is possibly TRBD1 (6 bases). The CDR3 length is 16 residues. Trimming removed 0 bases at V and 3 bases at J, with 16 bases between. CDR1 SGHRS and CDR2 YFSETQ come from the germline V gene. The DNA of the CDR3 is TGCGCCAGCAGCTTGGACGGACAGCCCCCGTTCTACGAGCAGTACTTC. Translated, it gives CASSLDGQPPFYEQYF.

This chain connects TRBV5-4 to TRBJ2-1, with TRBD2 matching 9 bases. This CDR3 comprises 18 residues. The germline V gene encodes CDR1 SGHNT and CDR2 YYREEE (reference sequence). Unmatched junction bases numbered 18, after V lost 10 bases and J lost 1 base. In DNA, the CDR3 is TGTGCCCGAGAGGGTGGTAGCGGGAGAGATCTTTCCTACAATGAGCAGTTCTTC. Protein product: CAREGGSGRDLSYNEQFF.

This clone appeared a few times. This sequence joins TRBV30 and TRBJ2-7; TRBD1 aligns across 8 bases. The CDR3 has 14 amino acids. V lost 3 bases to trimming and J lost 0 bases; unmatched junction nucleotides: 4. Germline CDR1 reads GTSNPN; CDR2 reads SVGIG (reference sequence). As DNA, the CDR3 is TGTGCCTGGAGAGGACAGGGCGTCTCCTACGAGCAGTACTTC. This gives the protein CAWRGQGVSYEQYF. Full variable domain (remainder filled in from reference TRBV30 and TRBJ2-7): SQTIHQWPATLVQPVGSPLSLECTVEGTSNPNLYWYRQAAGRGLQLLFYSVGIGQISSEVPQNLSASRPQDRQFILSSKKLLLSDSGFYLCAWRGQGVSYEQYFGPGTRLTVT.

The rearrangement joins TRBV5-1 to TRBJ2-7; TRBD1 matches at 7 bases. With 3 bases clipped from V and 3 bases from J, the junction kept 6 bases outside the gene matches. Germline loops: CDR1 SGHRS, CDR2 YFSETQ. This CDR3 has 14 residues. In DNA, the CDR3 is TGCGCCAGCAGCTCCTCAGGGGGAAACTACGAGCAGTACTTC. This codes for CASSSSGGNYEQYF.

The chain has TRBV5-6 and TRBJ2-7; D gene ambiguous. The CDR3 consists of 13 residues. Deletions cut 5 bases from V and 3 bases from J, with 12 bases between. CDR1 is SGHDT and CDR2 is YYEEEE in the germline V gene. CDR3 sequence reads: CASRDLASYEQYF. In DNA, the CDR3 is TGTGCCAGCAGGGATTTAGCAAGCTACGAGCAGTACTTC. Based on the CDR3 plus reference TRBV5-6 and TRBJ2-7, the full variable domain is DAGVTQSPTHLIKTRGQQVTLRCSPKSGHDTVSWYQQALGQGPQFIFQYYEEEERQRGNFPDRFSGHQFPNYSSELNVNALLLGDSALYLCASRDLASYEQYFGPGTRLTVT.

This chain links TRBV7-9 with TRBJ2-1, with TRBD2 matching 8 bases. V lost 1 base to trimming and J lost 10 bases; unmatched junction nucleotides: 3. Germline V lookup: CDR1 SEHNR, CDR2 FQNEAQ (reference sequence). The CDR3 contains 13 residues. Here the CDR3 DNA reads TGTGCCAGCAGCTTAGAGGTAGCGGGGGAGCAGTTCTTC. It yields the protein CASSLEVAGEQFF.

This chain joins TRBV5-1 and TRBJ2-1, with D possibly being TRBD2 (5 bases). In germline, CDR1 is SGHRS, CDR2 YFSETQ. CDR3 size: 14 residues. With 0 bases removed from V and 7 bases from J, the gap between germline ends came to 11 bases. CDR3 in amino acids: CASSLGPAVNEQFF. The CDR3, as DNA: TGCGCCAGCAGCTTGGGGCCAGCGGTAAATGAGCAGTTCTTC.

The V call is TRBV3-1 (or the pseudogene TRBV3-2), the J call TRBJ2-7; 11 bases align to TRBD1. In germline, CDR1 is LGHDT, CDR2 YNNKEL (reference sequence). V lost 6 bases and J lost 2; bases outside the gene matches: 12. This CDR3 has 17 residues. The CDR3 sequence: CASRPGTGGTNTYEQYF. CDR3 nucleotide sequence: TGTGCCAGCAGACCTGGGACAGGGGGAACAAACACCTACGAGCAGTACTTC.

The chain links TRBV12-3 or TRBV12-4 to TRBJ2-2; D remains ambiguous. The V gene lost 8 bases and the J gene lost 3 bases, with 10 bases spanning the gap. The length of the CDR3 is 13 residues. The CDR3 loop is CASGQRHTGELFF. The CDR3 coding sequence is TGTGCCAGCGGGCAAAGACACACCGGGGAGCTGTTTTTT.

J is TRBJ1-2 and V is TRBV28, with TRBD1 identical over 9 bases. Germline V gene sequence: CDR1 MDHEN, CDR2 SYDVKM. Trimming at V came to 3 bases and at J to 6 bases, leaving 8 bases not matched to a gene. This CDR3 comprises 15 residues. DNA of the CDR3: TGTGCCAGCAGTTTGCTCCCTGGACAGGGGAATGGCTACACCTTC. Protein: CASSLLPGQGNGYTF.

This chain links TRBV18 with TRBJ2-5; the D is unclear. The CDR3 is 12 amino acids. Germline V gene lookup returns CDR1 KGHSH and CDR2 LQKENI. V lost 3 bases and J 3 bases, leaving 5 bases between the germline ends. The CDR3 is CASSPREETQYF. The CDR3 DNA sequence: TGTGCCAGCTCACCCCGCGAAGAGACCCAGTACTTC.

The rearrangement joins TRBV2 to TRBJ2-1; D might be TRBD2 (6 bases). Germline CDR1 is SNHLY and CDR2 is FYNNEI. The CDR3 sequence is 14 residues long. V was shortened by 5 bases and J by 8 bases, with 16 bases between the two germline ends. Written as DNA, the CDR3 is TGTGCCAGCAGTAAAACTAGCACGTCGGATGAGCAGTTCTTC. It codes for CASSKTSTSDEQFF.

This sequence joins TRBV4-1 and TRBJ2-7; 12 bases match TRBD1. CDR3 size: 16 residues. Trimming took 3 bases from V and 5 from J; bases not matched to a gene: 8. Germline lookup yields CDR1 MGHRA and CDR2 YSYEKL. The CDR3 loop reads CASSQLPGQGANEQYF. Written as DNA, the CDR3 is TGCGCCAGCAGCCAGCTTCCGGGACAGGGGGCTAACGAGCAGTACTTC.

The chain couples TRBV5-4 to TRBJ2-3, with a weak D call TRBD2 (6 bases). This CDR3 is built from 18 residues. Germline CDR1 and CDR2: SGHNT and YYREEE (reference sequence). The V end was cut by 0 bases, the J end by 3 bases, with 20 bases between. The DNA of the CDR3 is TGTGCCAGCAGCTTGGTGGCTCCCCCCCTTCGGGGGACAGATACGCAGTATTTT. Its protein is CASSLVAPPLRGTDTQYF.

In nucleotides, the CDR3 is TGTGCCAGCAGCTCCGCCGGGACTTATTACAATGAGCAGTTCTTC. It codes for CASSSAGTYYNEQFF. The chain combines TRBV7-9 with TRBJ2-1; D possibly corresponds to TRBD2 (6 bases). This CDR3 has 15 residues. V was shortened by 4 bases and J by 4 bases, with 14 bases between the two germline ends. Germline-derived CDR1 and CDR2 are SEHNR and FQNEAQ (reference sequence).

This chain uses TRBV19 with TRBJ2-3; D gene uncertain. The CDR3 consists of 13 residues. Trimming cost V 6 bases and J 0 bases, with 7 bases left between them. CDR1 is LNHDA and CDR2 is SQIVND in the germline V gene (reference sequence). This chain's CDR3 is CASRPTSTDTQYF. The CDR3 DNA is TGTGCCAGTAGGCCGACTAGCACAGATACGCAGTATTTT.

This clone has only a few counts. The J gene is TRBJ2-1, the V gene TRBV9; 11 nucleotides agree with TRBD2. The germline CDR1 and CDR2 sequences are SGDLS and YYNGEE. The CDR3 runs to 15 residues. V dropped 4 bases and J dropped 7; count of bases not matched to a gene: 7. The CDR3 reads CASSFRSGRANEQFF. The CDR3 region has the DNA TGTGCCAGCAGCTTTCGTAGCGGGAGGGCGAATGAGCAGTTCTTC.

V gene TRBV5-4 combines with J gene TRBJ2-7; 10 nucleotides line up with TRBD2. Per the germline V gene, CDR1 is SGHNT and CDR2 is YYREEE (reference sequence). The junction had 5 bases not matched to a gene; V was cut back by 4 bases and J by 4 bases. This CDR3 has 14 residues. CDR3 protein: CASSPSSGSYEQYF. The CDR3 coding sequence is TGTGCCAGCAGCCCGTCTAGCGGGAGTTACGAGCAGTACTTC.